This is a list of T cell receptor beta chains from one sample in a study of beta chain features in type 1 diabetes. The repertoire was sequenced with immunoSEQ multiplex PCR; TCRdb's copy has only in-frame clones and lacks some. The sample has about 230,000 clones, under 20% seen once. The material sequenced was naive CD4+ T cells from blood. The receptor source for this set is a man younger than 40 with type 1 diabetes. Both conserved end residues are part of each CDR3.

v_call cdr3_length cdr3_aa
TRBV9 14 CASSVLSEGGELFF
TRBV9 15 CASSPPTSDYNEQFF
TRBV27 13 CASSLSGPGGYTF
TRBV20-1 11 CSALQRERQFF
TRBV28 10 CASSNEKLFF
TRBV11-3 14 CASSATSGTDTQYF
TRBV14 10 CASSQQRQFF
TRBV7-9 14 CASQTRGHTDTQYF
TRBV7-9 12 CASRQRGREQYF
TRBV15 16 CATSSPPGLGTDTQYF
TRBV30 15 CAWRVAGGPVETQYF
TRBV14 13 CASSPGRVYEQYF
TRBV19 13 CASSKWGITEAFF
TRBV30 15 CAWSSRGRGRETQYF
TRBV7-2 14 CASSLLRDRQPQHF
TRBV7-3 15 CASSPGSQGFHEQFF
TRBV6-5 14 CASSYSRDTGELFF
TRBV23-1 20 CASSQSSLGRERLFCYGYTF
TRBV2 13 CASSVDYYNEQFF
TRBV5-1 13 CASSLAEGTEQFF
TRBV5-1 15 CASSSDRVSYNEQFF
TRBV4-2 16 CASSQPGVRTDNEQFF
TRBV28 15 CASSPPGLGGTEAFF
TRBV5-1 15 CASSPGTGAQETQYF
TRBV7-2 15 CASSLAPGVLHTQYF
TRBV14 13 CASSIGAGRGYTF
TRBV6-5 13 CASQQDSSYEQYF
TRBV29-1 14 CSVPKGANTGELFF
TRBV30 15 CAWSVSTGGRDTQYF
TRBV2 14 CASSLTRSTDTQYF
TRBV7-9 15 CASSPGDREMETQYF
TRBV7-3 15 CASSFRSSGANVLTF
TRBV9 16 CASSVVSGILYNEQFF
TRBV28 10 CASRMDTQYF